A selection of T cell receptor beta chains follows, all from one sample in a study of T cells expressing NK-cell markers. Reprocessing the 5' RACE reads, TCRdb reports a single entry for every CDR3 protein and omits DNA. Its table lists roughly 180,000 distinct CDR3 sequences. Sequences were obtained from blood T cells: a sorted CD56 or NKG2C T cell subset, CD4+ or CD8+ T cells, or bulk PBMC T cells (not recorded which). The receptors derive from a woman aged 18 to 75 in good health. CDR3s include the opening cysteine and the closing phenylalanine or tryptophan.

TRBJ2-1 TRBV20-1 CSARDLVGEQFF
TRBJ2-3 TRBV5-5 CASSPGVYTQYF
TRBJ1-6 TRBV10-3 CAISNSGTGNSPLHF
TRBJ2-7 TRBV4-2 CASSQDRTPVGYEQYF
TRBJ2-1 TRBV6-6 CASGPDNEQFF
TRBJ1-1 TRBV5-6 CASSWGPGEGTEAFF
TRBJ1-2 TRBV3-1 CASSRRQGYYGYTF
TRBJ1-2 TRBV2 CASSGQGTNYGYTF
TRBJ2-2 TRBV7-9 CASSRDTGELFF
TRBJ1-2 TRBV5-1 CASSFGQGRGYTF
TRBJ2-5 TRBV9 CASSVATRETQYF
TRBJ2-5 TRBV28 CASSSTRGGTQYF